Following are 21 T cell receptor beta chains from one sample sequenced in a study of blood T cell repertoires in COVID-19. Sequencing used immunoSEQ multiplex PCR; TCRdb keeps in-frame clones, though not all of them. This sample has 200,000 to 300,000 clones, with 80% to 90% found just once. The sequencing sample was made of peripheral blood. Receptors originate from a woman older than 75 with COVID-19, enrolled during active disease.

The V and J genes are TRBV7-3 and TRBJ2-7; D is perhaps TRBD2 (5 bases). V gave up 5 bases and J gave up 1 base, with 9 bases separating them. Germline CDR1 and CDR2: SGHTA and FQGTGA. The CDR3 is 13 residues long. CDR3 nucleotides: TGTGCCAGCAGCCCGAGCGGATCCTACGAGCAGTACTTC. It encodes CASSPSGSYEQYF.

As to this clone: Other DNA sequences within the sample encode an identical CDR3. The chain recombines TRBV18 with TRBJ1-4, with TRBD1 matching over 9 bases. The CDR3 totals 15 residues. Germline V CDR1 and CDR2: KGHSH, LQKENI. The ends lost 3 bases at V and 4 bases at J; junction bases unmatched: 3. The CDR3 DNA is TGTGCCAGCTCACCCGGGACAGGGAGTAATGAAAAACTGTTTTTT. Translating gives CASSPGTGSNEKLFF.

This chain joins TRBV5-1 and TRBJ2-1, with a weak D call TRBD2 (6 bases). V dropped 0 bases and J dropped 8 bases, with 12 bases sitting between them. The germline CDR1 and CDR2 sequences are SGHRS and YFSETQ. CDR3 length equals 14 residues. CDR3 sequence (DNA): TGCGCCAGCAGCTTGGCCTCCGGGAGCGATGAGCAGTTCTTC. Protein product: CASSLASGSDEQFF.

V usage is TRBV14 and J usage is TRBJ2-2; 12 bases are a match to TRBD2. Germline V gene lookup returns CDR1 SGHDN and CDR2 FVKESK. This CDR3 is built from 16 residues. Trimming cost V 4 bases and J 4 bases; bases outside gene matches: 4. CDR3 coding DNA: TGTGCCAGCAGCCCCGGGACTAGCGGGCCCACCGGGGAGCTGTTTTTT. It is translated as CASSPGTSGPTGELFF.

The gene calls are TRBV29-1 and TRBJ1-2, with a possible D match to TRBD1 (6 bases). Trimming took off 1 base at V and 1 base at J, with 7 bases between the two ends. Germline V gene sequence: CDR1 SQVTM, CDR2 ANQGSEA. The length of the CDR3 is 13 residues. The CDR3 region has the DNA TGCAGCGTTGAAGGGGGGCATAACTATGGCTACACCTTC. It encodes CSVEGGHNYGYTF.

This CDR3 is CASSPIYGQPQHF. Here the CDR3 DNA reads TGTGCCAGCAGCCCGATATACGGTCAGCCCCAGCATTTT. The chain recombines TRBV6-2 or TRBV6-3 with TRBJ1-5; D call uncertain. The V gene lost 6 bases and the J gene lost 6 bases, with 12 bases spanning the gap. In germline, CDR1 is MNHEY, CDR2 SVGEGT. This CDR3 contains 13 residues.

The chain recombines TRBV19 with TRBJ1-6; 7 bases line up with TRBD1. The CDR3 is 15 residues long. The germline CDR1 and CDR2 sequences are LNHDA and SQIVND (reference sequence). J lost 5 bases, V lost 5 bases, and 6 bases had no gene match. The CDR3 loop is CASSVDRDHNSPLHF. CDR3 nucleotide sequence: TGTGCCAGTAGTGTCGACAGGGATCATAATTCACCCCTCCACTTT. Drawing the rest from reference TRBV19 and TRBJ1-6, the complete variable domain is DGGITQSPKYLFRKEGQNVTLSCEQNLNHDAMYWYRQDPGQGLRLIYYSQIVNDFQKGDIAEGYSVSREKKESFPLTVTSAQKNPTAFYLCASSVDRDHNSPLHFGNGTRLTVT.

The chain combines TRBV4-2 with TRBJ1-5; D unresolved. Trimming took 3 bases from V and 1 from J, leaving 7 bases between them. Germline CDR1 reads LGHNA; CDR2 reads YNFKEQ. This CDR3 comprises 14 residues. The CDR3 sequence: CASSQIASNQPQHF. The CDR3 DNA follows: TGTGCCAGCAGCCAGATCGCGAGCAATCAGCCCCAGCATTTT.

This clone was detected a few times. The chain has TRBV7-9 and TRBJ2-7; D gene unclear. The ends were cut back, 1 base at V and 2 bases at J, with 3 bases in the middle. Germline-derived CDR1 and CDR2 are SEHNR and FQNEAQ (reference sequence). The CDR3 is 12 amino acids. CDR3 in DNA: TGTGCCAGCAGCTTAGGTACCTACGAGCAGTACTTC. This encodes CASSLGTYEQYF.

The CDR3 protein is CAISESIGGNSPLHF. In nucleotides, the CDR3 is TGTGCCATCAGTGAATCAATAGGGGGTAATTCACCCCTCCACTTT. The chain has TRBV10-3 and TRBJ1-6; the D gene is possibly TRBD1 (6 bases). This CDR3 has 15 amino acids. Germline CDR1 is ENHRY and CDR2 is SYGVKD. With 3 bases removed from V and 6 bases from J, the gap between germline ends came to 12 bases.

The rearrangement links TRBV6-2 or TRBV6-3 to TRBJ1-1, with 7 bases that match TRBD1. V shed 4 bases and J 8 bases; nucleotides not matched to a gene: 7. The CDR3 loop spans 13 amino acids. Per the germline V gene, CDR1 is MNHEY and CDR2 is SVGEGT. The CDR3, as DNA: TGTGCCAGCAGTTTAGGACAGGTCCCCGAAGCTTTCTTT. This sequence encodes CASSLGQVPEAFF.

This clone occurred a few times. This chain connects TRBV19 to TRBJ2-1; possibly TRBD2 for D (6 bases). With 5 bases removed from V and 8 bases from J, the gap between germline ends came to 22 bases. The CDR3 length is 16 residues. CDR1 is LNHDA and CDR2 is SQIVND in the germline V gene (reference sequence). CDR3 nucleotides: TGTGCCAGTAGTCCGGGACTCCGACCGTTGGTCGATGAGCAGTTCTTC. It yields the protein CASSPGLRPLVDEQFF.

This clone showed up just a few times. The V call is TRBV5-8, the J call TRBJ1-2, with 9 bases lining up with TRBD1. The germline V gene encodes CDR1 SGHTS and CDR2 YDEGEE. Unmatched junction bases numbered 10, after V lost 1 base and J lost 3 bases. The CDR3 is 17 amino acids. The CDR3 region is CASSLLGQGRKDYGYTF. CDR3 in DNA: TGTGCCAGCAGCTTGCTGGGACAGGGACGAAAGGACTATGGCTACACCTTC.

V and J are TRBV7-9 and TRBJ2-7; possibly TRBD1 for D (6 bases). Trimming stripped 0 bases from V and 6 bases from J, with 18 bases between. Germline loops: CDR1 SEHNR, CDR2 FQNEAQ (reference sequence). The CDR3 loop spans 16 amino acids. CDR3 DNA: TGTGCCAGCAGCTTAGCGTCGGGGACGCCGGACAGCGAGCAGTACTTC. Amino acids: CASSLASGTPDSEQYF.

This clone appeared a few times. The rearrangement uses TRBV18 and TRBJ2-7, with D maybe TRBD1 (6 bases). The CDR3 runs to 15 residues. V was cut by 1 base and J by 2 bases, with 12 bases left in between. The V gene's germline CDR1 is KGHSH and CDR2 LQKENI. The CDR3 sequence is CASSPQTGFPYEQYF. The CDR3 bases are TGTGCCAGCTCACCACAGACAGGCTTCCCCTACGAGCAGTACTTC.

The chain recombines TRBV28 with TRBJ1-1; D may be TRBD1 (6 bases). Trimming cost V 1 base and J 3 bases, with 15 bases left between them. Per the germline V gene, CDR1 is MDHEN and CDR2 is SYDVKM. The CDR3 consists of 16 residues. CDR3: CASSLFGGTSDTEAFF. The CDR3 region has the DNA TGTGCCAGCAGTTTATTCGGGGGGACATCGGACACTGAAGCTTTCTTT.

The rearrangement joins TRBV10-3 to TRBJ2-7, with 10 bases identical to TRBD1. The CDR3 has 18 residues. J was trimmed by 5 bases and V by 2 bases; bases with no gene match: 15. Germline V lookup: CDR1 ENHRY, CDR2 SYGVKD. The chain's CDR3 is CAISERDRGSGNGNEQYF. CDR3 DNA sequence: TGTGCCATCAGTGAGAGGGACAGGGGTAGCGGGAATGGGAACGAGCAGTACTTC.

The rearrangement uses TRBV2 and TRBJ2-3; a possible D gene is TRBD1 (6 bases). V lost 7 bases to trimming and J lost 5 bases, with 10 bases between them. Germline CDR1 and CDR2: SNHLY and FYNNEI. This CDR3 spans 12 amino acids. CDR3 sequence: CASILQGDTQYF. The CDR3 DNA is TGTGCCAGCATTTTACAGGGAGATACGCAGTATTTT.

For this clone: The sample has other DNA sequences that encode this CDR3 too. The gene calls are TRBV18 and TRBJ2-5; TRBD2 matches 7 bases. CDR1 KGHSH and CDR2 LQKENI come from the germline V gene. J was trimmed by 5 bases and V by 6 bases; bases with no gene match: 6. CDR3 length: 13 amino acids. CDR3 residues: CASSLGLGETQYF. The CDR3 DNA sequence: TGTGCCAGCTCTCTCGGACTAGGGGAGACCCAGTACTTC. The whole variable domain, filled in from reference TRBV18 and TRBJ2-5, reads NAGVMQNPRHLVRRRGQEARLRCSPMKGHSHVYWYRQLPEEGLKFMVYLQKENIIDESGMPKERFSAEFPKEGPSILRIQQVVRGDSAAYFCASSLGLGETQYFGPGTRLLVL.

This chain joins TRBV6-2 or TRBV6-3 and TRBJ1-2, with 7 nucleotides matching TRBD1. V shed 2 bases, J shed 4 bases, and the junction held 10 bases outside the gene matches. Germline-derived CDR1 and CDR2 are MNHEY and SVGEGT. The CDR3 sequence is 16 residues long. DNA for the CDR3: TGTGCCAGCAGTTACGGGCCAGGGGGGCTCGGCTATGGCTACACCTTC. Protein sequence: CASSYGPGGLGYGYTF.

This clone was counted once. This sequence joins TRBV11-2 and TRBJ2-2; D is perhaps TRBD1 (5 bases). The germline V gene encodes CDR1 SGHAT and CDR2 FQNNGV. The CDR3 totals 18 residues. Trimming cost V 6 bases and J 5 bases, with 25 bases left between them. The CDR3 loop reads CASRIGHPMTKRTGELFF. As DNA, the CDR3 is TGTGCCAGCAGGATAGGACACCCCATGACAAAGAGAACCGGGGAGCTGTTTTTT. The full variable domain, completed using reference TRBV11-2 and TRBJ2-2, is EAGVAQSPRYKIIEKRQSVAFWCNPISGHATLYWYQQILGQGPKLLIQFQNNGVVDDSQLPKDRFSAERLKGVDSTLKIQPAKLEDSAVYLCASRIGHPMTKRTGELFFGEGSRLTVL.